What follows describes a single T cell receptor (beta chain). Its target antigen remains unknown. There are no base qualities to consult, and no much larger clone falls within one base. This sample is drawn from a study of shared clonotypes between healthy human individuals (dated by TCRdb to about 2020). As for the study more broadly: A couple of women and three men aged 18 to 49 years were included in the cohort. For each donor, CD4 naive and CD4 memory were each given three plates, CD8 naive was given two plates, and CD8 memory was given one plate. To estimate repertoire size and how much clonotypes are shared between individuals, the study performed deep sequencing of blood TCR repertoires from a few healthy adults. To increase sequencing depth and limit assay-specific biases, TCR repertoire library preparation and sequencing were carried out by different laboratories using diverse techniques. Per donor, leukapheresis produced somewhere between about 0.94 and 9.5 billion PBMCs. What the study reported, not specific to this receptor: The small number of donors limited the genetic and exposure-history diversity represented. Rarefaction of sorted-subset datasets indicated incomplete sequencing despite the large sequencing depth. Naive subsets generally had larger estimated clonotype richness than memory subsets. Pairwise subsampling indicated that sequencing depth was expected to affect the degree of clonotype sharing among donors. Only blood was sampled, and tissue TCR repertoires likely differ from those in blood. When four donors were compared, the shared fraction of clonotypes was about 5% for naive CD4, more than 3% for naive CD8, 2% to 2.5% for memory CD4, and roughly 0.4% for memory CD8. Higher generation probabilities were observed for clonotypes shared by all four sorted-subset donors than for non-shared clonotypes.

Relative to germline, V is 3 bases shorter and J is 1 base shorter, with 13 bases between their ends. Via the germline V gene, CDR1 is MGHRA and CDR2 YSYEKL. The CDR3 spans 16 residues, from the cysteine through the phenylalanine. CDR3 DNA is the only sequence kept; it has 48 bases, read in frame from the first base. The donors were healthy, HIV-negative adults with no recently reported acute infections or vaccinations. Every donor was a Caucasian adult living in Nashville, Tennessee, USA. CD4+ T cells were enriched by magnetic negative selection, after which naive cells were positively selected on CD45RA and the negative fraction was taken as the memory subset. Blood was collected by leukapheresis, and PBMCs were isolated by Ficoll-Histopaque density gradient centrifugation and then cryopreserved in liquid nitrogen vapor phase. Analytical flow cytometry was used to check the purity and quantity of every magnetically sorted T cell population. Genomic DNA was isolated from each sorted fraction and quantified by UV absorbance on a Nanodrop 2000c.

TCR CDR3 regions were amplified from genomic DNA by multiplex PCR using the deep immunoSEQ assay. Genomic DNA extracted from each cell subset was distributed evenly over all wells of several immunoSEQ 96-well plates, and each plate served as one replicate. For sorted subsets, 150 to 250 ng of genomic DNA, equivalent to 25,000 to 30,000 T cell genomes, went into each replicate PCR. The purified libraries were quantified using a Qubit 3.0 fluorometer, sized with a Bioanalyzer 2100, and then quantified again using the KAPA Library Quantification kit. Every immunoSEQ 96-well plate was sequenced on a separate single-read 150-cycle Illumina NextSeq 550 flow cell. The authors processed their data as follows. Because the immunoSEQ output included only junctional sequences and no quality scores, the filtering could not be the same as the filtering used for full-length reads. To assign V/J genes and CDR3, sequences were annotated against IMGT germline references using PyIR, a Python wrapper for IgBLAST v1.9. Reads with weak V/J assignments (E-value above 1e-6), missing CDR3, stop codons, out-of-frame junctions, or ambiguous translated residues were removed. A V3J clonotype was defined by an identical inferred V gene, J gene, and CDR3 amino acid sequence. Percentage overlap between repertoires was calculated by dividing the number of shared unique clonotypes by the size of the smaller repertoire. RTK rarefaction, the Chao1 estimator, and Recon v2.1 estimates of unobserved clonotypes were used to assess repertoire richness. OLGA was used to compute generation probabilities for all TCRbeta clonotypes that the gDNA method yielded from four donors. The source is immuneACCESS, and TCRdb retained only in-frame sequences with V and J called. Part of the clones is not carried over; for the studies checked, unresolved V genes explain less than half of this, and the remainder is unexplained. V and J calls and clone size are as listed in that table; D and trimming were resolved from the DNA. In this sample the table shows millions of clones, over 85% of which occur a single time. The top ten constitute 0.35% to 0.45% of the sample.

This sequence was found in a man aged 18 to 30 in good health. Some clones in this sample may be carry-over from other donors' samples. Sample: naive CD4+ T cells from PBMCs. Read against the paper, the sample's cell subset or site label means: CD45RA+ positively selected. The rearranged segments are TRBV4-1 and TRBJ1-3, with TRBD1 as a weak D call on 6 bases. The DNA is as follows: TGCGCCAGCAGCCAGGACGACAGGTCATCTGGAAACACCATATATTTT. Its translation reads: CASSQDDRSSGNTIYF.